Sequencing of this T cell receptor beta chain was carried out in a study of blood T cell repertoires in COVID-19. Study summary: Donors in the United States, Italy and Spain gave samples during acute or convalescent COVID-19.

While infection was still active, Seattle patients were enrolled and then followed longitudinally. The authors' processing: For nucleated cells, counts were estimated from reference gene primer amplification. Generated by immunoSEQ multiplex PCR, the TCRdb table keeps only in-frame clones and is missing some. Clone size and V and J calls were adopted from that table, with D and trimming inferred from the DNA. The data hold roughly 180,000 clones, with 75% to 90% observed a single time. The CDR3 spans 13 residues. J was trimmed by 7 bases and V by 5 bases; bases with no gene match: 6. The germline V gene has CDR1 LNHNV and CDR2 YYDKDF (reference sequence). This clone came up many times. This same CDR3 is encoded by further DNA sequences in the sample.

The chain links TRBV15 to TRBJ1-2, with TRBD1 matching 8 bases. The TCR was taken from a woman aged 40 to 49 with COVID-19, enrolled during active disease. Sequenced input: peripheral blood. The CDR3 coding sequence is TGTGCCACCAGCGCCCGGACAGGGTCTGGCTACACCTTC. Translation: CATSARTGSGYTF.